This TCR beta chain was captured in a study of blood T cell repertoires in COVID-19. Trimming removed 3 bases from V and 2 bases from J; junction bases left unmatched: 3. Germline CDR1 and CDR2: KGHDR and SFDVKD. The length of the CDR3 is 15 residues. Profiling relied on immunoSEQ multiplex PCR, and the TCRdb table lists in-frame clones only, not all of them. The repertoire includes 60,000 or so clones, around 79% of them detected once, and 4.9% sits in the top ten. The receptor comes from a human donor in a cohort sampled during active COVID-19. The chain employs TRBV24-1 and TRBJ1-5, with TRBD1 matching over 7 bases. Sequenced sample: peripheral blood. CDR3 sequence reads: CATSDARGGNQPQHF. CDR3 coding DNA: TGTGCCACCAGTGATGCCAGGGGGGGCAATCAGCCCCAGCATTTT.